A selection of T cell receptor beta chains follows, all from one sample in a study of shared clonotypes between healthy human individuals. Libraries were prepared by immunoSEQ multiplex PCR; TCRdb keeps only in-frame clonotypes and omits some of them. The sample records 1.5 million to 2.5 million clones, 85% to 95% being singletons. Sequenced sample: naive CD8+ T cells sorted from blood. The receptors shown here come from a man younger than 35 in good health. The CDR3 runs from the conserved cysteine through the conserved F or W. A D gene is named only where the DNA matches it firmly. The listing skips clone size in some rows; elsewhere it reads once, few, many or a size class.

V gene	J gene	D gene	clone size	CDR3 protein	CDR3 DNA
TRBV11-2	TRBJ2-5	NA	NA	CASRPTGTPETQYF	TGTGCCAGCAGGCCAACAGGGACTCCAGAGACCCAGTACTTC
TRBV13	TRBJ2-7	NA	NA	CASSFRDRTYEQYF	TGTGCCAGCAGCTTCCGGGACCGAACCTACGAGCAGTACTTC
TRBV5-1	TRBJ2-1	TRBD2	NA	CASSLAAGGAKNEQFF	TGCGCCAGCAGCTTGGCCGCGGGAGGGGCCAAGAATGAGCAGTTCTTC
TRBV7-2	TRBJ1-1	NA	NA	CASSSGPEAFF	TGTGCCAGCAGCTCAGGACCTGAAGCTTTCTTT
TRBV9	TRBJ2-5	NA	NA	CASSAEGGGAAETQYF	TGTGCCAGCAGCGCAGAAGGAGGGGGGGCCGCAGAGACCCAGTACTTC
TRBV28	TRBJ1-4	TRBD1	NA	CASSYSGQGKEKLFF	TGTGCCAGCAGCTACTCGGGACAGGGGAAAGAAAAACTGTTTTTT
TRBV15	TRBJ1-4	NA	NA	CATSRDEANEKLFF	TGTGCCACCAGCAGAGATGAGGCGAATGAAAAACTGTTTTTT
TRBV4-2	TRBJ2-7	TRBD1	NA	CASSQVTGGTYEQYF	TGTGCCAGCAGCCAAGTGACAGGGGGAACCTACGAGCAGTACTTC
TRBV6-6	TRBJ1-1	NA	NA	CASSPGLWAFF	TGTGCCAGCAGTCCGGGACTGTGGGCTTTCTTT
TRBV27	TRBJ1-1	NA	NA	CASSLTSVQGLNTEAFF	TGTGCCAGCAGTTTGACCTCAGTGCAGGGGCTGAACACTGAAGCTTTCTTT
TRBV2	TRBJ2-7	NA	NA	CATAFPGISYEQYF	TGTGCCACCGCCTTTCCCGGGATCTCCTACGAGCAGTACTTC
TRBV7-9	TRBJ2-5	TRBD1	NA	CASSGTVQETQYF	TGTGCCAGCAGCGGGACAGTGCAAGAGACCCAGTACTTC
TRBV6-5	TRBJ1-1	NA	NA	CASSSLQGRGTEAFF	TGTGCCAGCAGTTCCTTACAGGGTCGGGGCACTGAAGCTTTCTTT
TRBV9	TRBJ1-2	TRBD1	NA	CASSVDGTGVYGYTF	TGTGCCAGCAGCGTAGATGGGACAGGGGTCTATGGCTACACCTTC
TRBV13	TRBJ2-3	TRBD2	NA	CASSWTSGGASTDTQYF	TGTGCCAGCAGCTGGACTAGCGGGGGAGCTAGCACAGATACGCAGTATTTT
TRBV13	TRBJ2-7	TRBD1	NA	CASTAAGQGNYEQYF	TGTGCCAGCACTGCAGCGGGACAGGGAAACTACGAGCAGTACTTC
TRBV5-5	TRBJ1-6	TRBD1	many	CASSLEGTGKSPLHF	TGTGCCAGCAGCTTGGAGGGGACAGGGAAATCACCCCTCCACTTT
TRBV5-4	TRBJ2-5	NA	NA	CASSAPGSYQETQYF	TGTGCCAGCAGCGCGCCAGGGTCTTACCAAGAGACCCAGTACTTC
TRBV4-3	TRBJ2-5	TRBD2	NA	CASSQGLAGVWETQYF	TGCGCCAGCTCTCAGGGTCTAGCGGGAGTTTGGGAGACCCAGTACTTC
TRBV4-1	TRBJ1-3	TRBD1	NA	CASSQDRTGSGNTIYF	TGCGCCAGCAGCCAAGATCGGACAGGGAGTGGAAACACCATATATTTT
TRBV9	TRBJ2-7	NA	NA	CASSVGGDAYEQYF	TGTGCCAGCAGCGTAGGGGGGGATGCCTACGAGCAGTACTTC
TRBV7-9	TRBJ2-2	NA	NA	CASSLSTAPGELFF	TGTGCCAGCAGCTTATCGACGGCACCCGGGGAGCTGTTTTTT
TRBV4-3	TRBJ2-7	NA	NA	CASSQVASGSEQYF	TGCGCCAGCAGCCAAGTTGCATCCGGGAGCGAGCAGTACTTC
TRBV6-1	TRBJ1-1	NA	NA	CASSERGMENTEAFF	TGTGCCAGCAGCGAAAGGGGGATGGAGAACACTGAAGCTTTCTTT
TRBV4-3	TRBJ2-1	NA	NA	CASSQDQVSGSYNEQFF	TGCGCCAGCAGCCAAGATCAGGTTAGCGGTTCCTACAATGAGCAGTTCTTC
TRBV2	TRBJ2-3	TRBD2	NA	CATLWREETDTQYF	TGTGCCACCCTGTGGCGGGAGGAGACAGATACGCAGTATTTT
TRBV10-3	TRBJ1-2	NA	NA	CAISESPPGNGYTF	TGTGCCATCAGTGAGTCCCCTCCGGGTAATGGCTACACCTTC
TRBV6-6	TRBJ1-4	NA	NA	CASSYQGQSTNEKLFF	TGTGCCAGCAGTTACCAAGGACAGAGCACTAATGAAAAACTGTTTTTT
TRBV7-6	TRBJ2-7	NA	NA	CASSLDTPDYGEQYF	TGTGCCAGCAGCTTAGATACGCCGGACTACGGTGAGCAGTACTTC
TRBV27	TRBJ2-7	NA	once	CASSRGTNYEQYF	TGTGCCAGCAGTCGCGGGACAAACTACGAGCAGTACTTC
TRBV10-3	TRBJ2-1	TRBD2	once	CAISEKLAVTSYNEQFF	TGTGCCATCAGTGAGAAACTAGCGGTCACCTCCTACAATGAGCAGTTCTTC
TRBV27	TRBJ1-5	NA	once	CATQRGVNQPQHF	TGTGCCACTCAGAGGGGAGTCAATCAGCCCCAGCATTTT
TRBV5-6	TRBJ1-1	NA	once	CASSLVGDEAFF	TGTGCCAGCAGCTTGGTCGGAGATGAAGCTTTCTTT
TRBV7-8	TRBJ1-1	NA	NA	CASSSITGGSEAFF	TGTGCCAGCAGCTCGATAACCGGGGGTTCGGAGGCTTTCTTT
TRBV9	TRBJ2-7	NA	NA	CASSPERSSYEQYF	TGTGCCAGCAGCCCAGAGCGTAGCTCCTACGAGCAGTACTTC
TRBV4-1	TRBJ1-2	TRBD1	NA	CASSLPLRQGDNSGYTF	TGCGCCAGCAGCCTCCCTCTTCGACAGGGCGATAACTCTGGCTACACCTTC
TRBV29-1	TRBJ2-2	TRBD2	NA	CSVERGDNTGELFF	TGCAGCGTTGAGCGGGGGGACAACACCGGGGAGCTGTTTTTT
TRBV5-4	TRBJ1-1	NA	NA	CASTFREGTEAFF	TGTGCCAGCACCTTCAGGGAGGGCACTGAAGCTTTCTTT
TRBV27	TRBJ2-3	NA	NA	CASSGGADTQYF	TGTGCCAGCAGCGGGGGCGCAGATACGCAGTATTTT
TRBV4-1	TRBJ2-3	NA	NA	CASSQLAASTDTQYF	TGCGCCAGCAGCCAATTAGCGGCGAGCACAGATACGCAGTATTTT
TRBV19	TRBJ1-4	NA	NA	CASTTWGSEATNEKLFF	TGTGCCAGCACGACATGGGGCAGCGAAGCAACTAATGAAAAACTGTTTTTT
TRBV15	TRBJ2-7	NA	NA	CATSRVQPYEQYF	TGTGCCACCAGCAGAGTTCAACCCTACGAGCAGTACTTC
TRBV6-1	TRBJ2-2	NA	NA	CASSEFYQNTGELFF	TGTGCCAGCAGTGAATTTTACCAGAACACCGGGGAGCTGTTTTTT
TRBV18	TRBJ1-1	NA	once	CASSPPWGSMNTEAFF	TGTGCCAGCTCACCACCGTGGGGCTCTATGAACACTGAAGCTTTCTTT
TRBV6-1	TRBJ2-2	NA	NA	CASSEVVAYDSGELFF	TGTGCCAGCAGTGAAGTGGTAGCTTATGATAGCGGGGAGCTGTTTTTT
TRBV5-4	TRBJ1-5	TRBD1	NA	CASSGDRGNPQHF	TGTGCCAGCAGCGGGGACAGGGGGAACCCCCAGCATTTT
TRBV4-2	TRBJ2-1	NA	NA	CASSQESGAQGEQFF	TGTGCCAGCAGCCAAGAATCAGGTGCCCAGGGTGAGCAGTTCTTC
TRBV10-2	TRBJ2-5	TRBD2	NA	CASSEWREGSQETQYF	TGCGCCAGCAGTGAGTGGCGGGAGGGATCCCAAGAGACCCAGTACTTC
TRBV13	TRBJ1-2	NA	NA	CASRLDRQGTYGYTF	TGTGCCAGCAGGTTAGATAGGCAGGGAACCTATGGCTACACCTTC
TRBV7-6	TRBJ2-3	NA	once	CASSLGGPADTQYF	TGTGCCAGCAGCTTAGGGGGGCCCGCAGATACGCAGTATTTT
TRBV9	TRBJ2-2	NA	NA	CASSPDRELFF	TGTGCCAGCAGCCCAGACCGGGAGCTGTTTTTT
TRBV7-3	TRBJ2-3	TRBD2	NA	CASSPSGGPDSTDTQYF	TGTGCCAGCAGCCCTAGCGGGGGGCCCGATAGCACAGATACGCAGTATTTT
TRBV13	TRBJ2-5	NA	NA	CASSFGPGQGGRETQYF	TGTGCCAGCAGCTTCGGCCCCGGGCAGGGAGGTCGAGAGACCCAGTACTTC
TRBV4-3	TRBJ2-1	NA	NA	CASSQDMDPGLEQFF	TGCGCCAGCAGCCAAGATATGGATCCGGGGCTTGAGCAGTTCTTC
TRBV6-1	TRBJ2-7	NA	NA	CASSEGGAYEQYF	TGTGCCAGCAGTGAAGGCGGAGCCTACGAGCAGTACTTC